One and the same sample provided the 8 T cell receptor beta chains below, sequenced in a study of T-cell reconstitution after alpha-beta-depleted transplantation in children. The TCRbeta library incorporated unique molecular identifiers. TCRdb independently ran MiXCR on the PCR reads; one entry per CDR3 protein. The table has 200,000 to 250,000 distinct CDR3 sequences, around 7.7% seen once; the top ten hold about a third. Sequencing was performed on PBMCs, mostly from graft donor cells, taken 360 days after TCRalphabeta/CD19-depleted stem cell transplant. These receptors were collected from a male patient aged 2 to 9 who had a stem cell transplant for acute myeloid leukemia, so the T cells may come from the graft donor.

This clonotype was detected ten times or more. This chain uses TRBV25-1 with TRBJ1-1; no definite D call. The germline V and J ends were trimmed by 7 bases and 1 base, with 4 bases remaining between them. CDR3 size: 11 residues. CDR1 is MGHDK and CDR2 is SYGVNS in the germline V gene. The CDR3 loop is CASTRNTEAFF. The CDR3 DNA is TGTGCCAGCACCAGGAACACTGAAGCTTTCTTT. Based on the CDR3 plus reference TRBV25-1 and TRBJ1-1, the full variable domain is EADIYQTPRYLVIGTGKKITLECSQTMGHDKMYWYQQDPGMELHLIHYSYGVNSTEKGDLSSESTVSRIRTEHFPLTLESARPSHTSQYLCASTRNTEAFFGQGTRLTVV.

This clonotype was detected many times. V gene TRBV20-1 combines with J gene TRBJ2-6; D call uncertain. Germline V lookup: CDR1 DFQATT, CDR2 SNEGSKA (reference sequence). This CDR3 contains 16 residues. V lost 0 bases, J lost 1 base, and 10 bases lay in between. The CDR3 spells CSARDRTGSGANVLTF. DNA for the CDR3: TGCAGTGCTAGAGATCGTACTGGATCTGGGGCCAACGTCCTGACTTTC.

This clonotype has ten or more counts. This chain connects TRBV10-3 to TRBJ2-2; no clear D gene. V was shortened by 2 bases and J by 6 bases, with 4 bases between the two germline ends. CDR1 is ENHRY, CDR2 SYGVKD, per germline. The CDR3 totals 12 residues. The chain's CDR3 is CAISEAAGELFF. The CDR3 coding sequence is TGTGCCATCAGTGAGGCCGCCGGGGAGCTGTTTTTT.

This clonotype was found many times. The genes are TRBV5-1 and TRBJ2-2; D gene ambiguous. The CDR3 runs to 16 residues. CDR1 and CDR2 (germline): SGHRS, YFSETQ. With 0 bases removed from V and 0 bases from J, the gap between germline ends came to 9 bases. The CDR3, as DNA: TGCGCCAGCAGCTTGGAGGTAGAATCGAACACCGGGGAGCTGTTTTTT. It translates to CASSLEVESNTGELFF.

This clonotype was counted ten times or more. The CDR3 region is CASSFPQGYTDTQYF. The CDR3 region has the DNA TGCGCCAGCAGCTTCCCACAGGGATACACAGATACGCAGTATTTT. The chain carries TRBV5-1 and TRBJ2-3, with a weak D call TRBD1 (6 bases). The V end was cut by 2 bases, the J end by 2 bases, with 12 bases between. The CDR3 contains 15 residues. CDR1 and CDR2 (germline): SGHRS, YFSETQ.

This clonotype was counted many times. The rearrangement links TRBV15 to TRBJ2-3; the match to TRBD2 covers 8 bases. This CDR3 region has 16 residues. Germline V gene sequence: CDR1 LNHNV, CDR2 YYDKDF (reference sequence). Trimming cost V 3 bases and J 7 bases; bases outside gene matches: 12. In nucleotides, the CDR3 is TGTGCCACCAGCAGGAAGGGCCTTAGCGGGACGAATACGCAGTATTTT. It encodes CATSRKGLSGTNTQYF. The full variable domain, rest sourced from reference TRBV15 and TRBJ2-3, is DAMVIQNPRYQVTQFGKPVTLSCSQTLNHNVMYWYQQKSSQAPKLLFHYYDKDFNNEADTPDNFQSRRPNTSFCFLDIRSPGLGDTAMYLCATSRKGLSGTNTQYFGPGTRLTVL.

This clonotype was observed at least ten times. This CDR3 is CASSLMGQGRRDTQYF. DNA for the CDR3: TGTGCCAGCAGCTTAATGGGACAGGGGCGAAGAGATACGCAGTATTTT. This chain links TRBV7-2 with TRBJ2-3; 10 bases fit TRBD1. CDR3 length equals 16 residues. Per germline, CDR1 SGHTA and CDR2 FQGNSA. Germline trimming cut 2 bases from V and 5 bases from J; bases unmatched to any gene: 7.

The rearrangement uses TRBV4-3 and TRBJ1-6, with a possible D match to TRBD1 (6 bases). V lost 0 bases to trimming and J lost 9 bases, with 12 bases between them. This CDR3 has 15 amino acids. Looked up from germline, CDR1 is LGHNA and CDR2 is YSLEER. CDR3 sequence (DNA): TGCGCCAGCAGCCAAGAAACAGGGCACTCTTCACCCCTCCACTTT. Translated: CASSQETGHSSPLHF.